The 21 T cell receptor beta chains given below trace back to one sample, sequenced in a study of shared clonotypes between healthy human individuals. CD45RO-negative CD8 cells positively selected for CCR7 made up the naive population, which excluded terminally differentiated effector memory CD45RA+ cells. Profiled with immunoSEQ multiplex PCR; TCRdb holds only in-frame clones, not every one. The table lists about 1.9 million clones, around 93% of them singletons. Sequenced input: naive CD8+ T cells from PBMCs. The receptor source for this set is a man between 18 and 35 years old in good health. Some clones in this sample may be carry-over from other donors' samples.

With respect to this clone: Different DNA sequences within this sample yield the same CDR3. J is TRBJ1-3 and V is TRBV7-9; D call uncertain. Deletions cut 1 base from V and 4 bases from J, with 2 bases between. CDR3 length: 12 residues. In germline, CDR1 is SEHNR, CDR2 FQNEAQ (reference sequence). The CDR3 loop is CASSLGGNTIYF. In DNA form, the CDR3 reads TGTGCCAGCAGCTTAGGAGGAAACACCATATATTTT.

With regard to this clone: The same CDR3 is also encoded by other DNA sequences in this sample. The chain links TRBV29-1 to TRBJ2-7; unclear D gene. This CDR3 comprises 13 residues. CDR1 and CDR2 from the germline V gene are SQVTM and ANQGSEA. V lost 4 bases and J 0 bases, leaving 10 bases between the germline ends. The CDR3 reads CSVVGGSSYEQYF. For the CDR3, the DNA is TGCAGCGTTGTGGGCGGTAGCTCCTACGAGCAGTACTTC.

The V call is TRBV7-9, the J call TRBJ2-2; the D is unclear. In germline, CDR1 is SEHNR, CDR2 FQNEAQ (reference sequence). Trimming pared 4 bases from V and 9 bases from J, leaving 6 bases between. The CDR3 has 11 residues. This chain's CDR3 is CASSSKRELFF. The CDR3 bases are TGTGCCAGCAGCTCCAAGCGGGAGCTGTTTTTT.

This chain joins TRBV27 and TRBJ1-2; unclear D gene. Germline CDR1 MNHEY, CDR2 SMNVEV (reference sequence). The V end was cut by 7 bases, the J end by 5 bases, with 17 bases between. CDR3 length: 14 amino acids. DNA of the CDR3: TGTGCCAGCAATCCCCTGGGTCAGGTATATGGCTACACCTTC. Translated: CASNPLGQVYGYTF.

This clone came up a few times. Distinct nucleotide sequences in the sample also encode this CDR3. This sequence joins TRBV5-4 and TRBJ2-7; D remains unclear. V was pared by 0 bases and J by 3 bases, with 4 bases between. Germline assignment: CDR1 SGHNT and CDR2 YYREEE (reference sequence). This CDR3 is 12 amino acids long. The CDR3 coding sequence is TGTGCCAGCAGCTTGGATGACTACGAGCAGTACTTC. Encoded protein: CASSLDDYEQYF.

A single count supports this clone. The chain combines TRBV6-6 with TRBJ2-3, with TRBD1 matching over 9 bases. Unmatched junction bases numbered 5, after V lost 6 bases and J lost 1 base. This CDR3 is 15 amino acids long. In germline, CDR1 is MNHNY, CDR2 SVGAGI (reference sequence). Written as DNA, the CDR3 is TGTGCCAGCAGCTGGACAGGGGAGGGCACAGATACGCAGTATTTT. Encoded protein: CASSWTGEGTDTQYF.

V and J are TRBV6-5 and TRBJ1-2; no clear D. V was cut by 9 bases and J by 0 bases, with 14 bases left in between. This CDR3 is built from 14 residues. Germline V lookup: CDR1 MNHEY, CDR2 SVGAGI. The CDR3 DNA is TGTGCCAGTGGACCCTTCCCTGCTAACTATGGCTACACCTTC. Its protein product is CASGPFPANYGYTF.

The chain combines TRBV11-2 with TRBJ2-7; possibly TRBD1 for D (6 bases). V lost 5 bases and J 2 bases, leaving 16 bases between the germline ends. Germline V lookup: CDR1 SGHAT, CDR2 FQNNGV. This CDR3 spans 15 amino acids. CDR3 region: CASSRRTDPTYEQYF. CDR3 coding DNA: TGTGCCAGCAGCCGACGGACAGATCCTACCTACGAGCAGTACTTC.

This chain uses TRBV11-2 with TRBJ2-5, with TRBD2 matching over 7 bases. Germline trimming cut 3 bases from V and 1 base from J; bases unmatched to any gene: 5. The CDR3 totals 15 residues. The germline gives CDR1 SGHAT, CDR2 FQNNGV. The CDR3 loop is CASSFRGDPQETQYF. For the CDR3, the DNA is TGTGCCAGCAGCTTCCGGGGGGACCCCCAAGAGACCCAGTACTTC.

The chain has TRBV13 and TRBJ2-1; possibly TRBD2 for D (6 bases). Germline-derived CDR1 and CDR2 are PRHDT and FYEKMQ (reference sequence). The ends were cut back, 3 bases at V and 3 bases at J, with 15 bases in the middle. There are 16 residues in the CDR3. CDR3 DNA: TGTGCCAGCAGCTTCACCGCGGAGGGAGGCTACAATGAGCAGTTCTTC. Its translation: CASSFTAEGGYNEQFF.

The genes are TRBV7-3 and TRBJ2-2; tentative D call: TRBD2 (6 bases). The germline V gene encodes CDR1 SGHTA and CDR2 FQGTGA. Trimming cost V 8 bases and J 1 base, with 8 bases left between them. CDR3 size: 13 residues. The CDR3 DNA reads as TGTGCCAGCCACGGGGGGAACACCGGGGAGCTGTTTTTT. This sequence encodes CASHGGNTGELFF.

J is TRBJ1-5 and V is TRBV27; the D gene is possibly TRBD1 (6 bases). This CDR3 contains 16 residues. The germline CDR1 and CDR2 sequences are MNHEY and SMNVEV (reference sequence). V was trimmed by 5 bases and J by 3 bases, leaving 17 bases between them. CDR3 nucleotides: TGTGCCAGCAGTCCCTTGCCGAGGGGGTACAATCAGCCCCAGCATTTT. Its protein is CASSPLPRGYNQPQHF.

The chain uses TRBV18 and TRBJ2-5, with 8 bases identical to TRBD2. This CDR3 comprises 13 residues. Germline V gene sequence: CDR1 KGHSH, CDR2 LQKENI. The ends lost 5 bases at V and 2 bases at J; junction bases unmatched: 1. CDR3 sequence: CASSGGRQETQYF. CDR3 DNA: TGTGCCAGCTCAGGCGGGAGGCAAGAGACCCAGTACTTC.

Concerning this clone: The same CDR3 arises from other DNA sequences in this sample as well. The gene calls are TRBV28 and TRBJ2-7; tentative D call: TRBD1 (6 bases). The CDR3 is 13 residues long. The germline V gene has CDR1 MDHEN and CDR2 SYDVKM. Trimming left V 6 bases short and J 1 base short, with 10 bases between. The CDR3 reads CASRYRDSYEQYF. CDR3 sequence (DNA): TGTGCCAGCAGGTACAGGGATTCCTACGAGCAGTACTTC.

This chain joins TRBV19 and TRBJ1-1; 8 bases match TRBD1. Germline V gene lookup returns CDR1 LNHDA and CDR2 SQIVND (reference sequence). The CDR3 totals 14 residues. The J segment lost 4 bases and the V segment lost 3 bases, leaving 4 bases of the junction unmatched. This CDR3 reads CASSIGQGGTEAFF. In nucleotides, the CDR3 is TGTGCCAGTAGTATTGGACAGGGCGGCACTGAAGCTTTCTTT.

The chain uses TRBV27 and TRBJ2-2, with a possible D match to TRBD2 (6 bases). Germline V lookup: CDR1 MNHEY, CDR2 SMNVEV (reference sequence). V was shortened by 2 bases and J by 6 bases, with 16 bases between the two germline ends. The CDR3 sequence is 16 residues long. The CDR3 protein is CASSLRGLRGAGELFF. In DNA form, the CDR3 reads TGTGCCAGCAGTTTACGCGGACTAAGGGGCGCCGGGGAGCTGTTTTTT.

In its sample, this clone was seen a few times. The same CDR3 also results from other DNA sequences found in this sample. CDR3 loop: CASSFRPGTEAFF. The CDR3 DNA reads TGTGCCAGCAGTTTTCGGCCGGGCACTGAAGCTTTCTTT. The chain couples TRBV28 to TRBJ1-1; D call uncertain. Germline V lookup: CDR1 MDHEN, CDR2 SYDVKM. The CDR3 extends over 13 amino acids. V was trimmed by 3 bases and J by 4 bases, leaving 9 bases between them.

This chain connects TRBV4-1 to TRBJ1-4; D perhaps matches TRBD1 (5 bases). Trimming pared 2 bases from V and 7 bases from J, leaving 14 bases between. The CDR3 runs 15 residues. The V gene's germline CDR1 is MGHRA and CDR2 YSYEKL. CDR3 region: CASSQPQGASEKLFF. Here the CDR3 DNA reads TGCGCCAGCAGCCAACCCCAGGGTGCGAGTGAAAAACTGTTTTTT.

This clone was observed a handful of times. The CDR3: CASSYSGTSEYNEQFF. The CDR3 region has the DNA TGTGCCAGCAGTTACTCCGGGACTAGCGAGTACAATGAGCAGTTCTTC. The chain uses TRBV6-5 and TRBJ2-1; the match to TRBD2 covers 10 bases. The germline CDR1 and CDR2 sequences are MNHEY and SVGAGI. The V and J ends lost 0 bases and 4 bases, in that order; junction bases with no gene match: 3. The CDR3 is made up of 16 amino acids.

This clone was observed once. The chain links TRBV5-1 to TRBJ2-1; TRBD2 matches at 11 bases. The CDR3 runs 16 residues. The germline CDR1 and CDR2 sequences are SGHRS and YFSETQ. V gave up 4 bases and J gave up 10 bases; unmatched junction bases: 13. For the CDR3, the DNA is TGCGCCAGCAGCGGCCAACTAGCGGGAGTACTCAAGGAGCAGTTCTTC. The encoded protein is CASSGQLAGVLKEQFF.

A note on this clone: The same CDR3 also results from other DNA sequences found in this sample. The chain has TRBV7-9 and TRBJ2-7; 7 positions agree with TRBD2. This CDR3 has 13 residues. Losses at the gene ends were 3 bases for V and 2 bases for J; bases not matched to a gene: 1. Germline CDR1 and CDR2: SEHNR and FQNEAQ (reference sequence). The chain's CDR3 is CASSFGLAYEQYF. The CDR3 DNA is TGTGCCAGCAGCTTCGGACTAGCCTACGAGCAGTACTTC.